This entry is about one TCR beta chain. The antigen remains unidentified. Trimming removed 3 bases at V and 4 bases at J, with 12 bases between. CDR1 SGHTA and CDR2 FQGNSA come from the germline V gene. The CDR3 runs 14 residues. This entry is derived from a study of T cell responses to AZD1222 COVID-19 vaccine. Study-level information: Second-dose groups at about 4 or about 12 weeks were pooled.

Libraries were prepared by immunoSEQ multiplex PCR; TCRdb keeps only in-frame clonotypes and omits some of them. The table has under 130,000 clones, 82% seen once. Study-wide results and limits: Donor demographics were predominantly white British with a female majority; clonal diversity may be underestimated. Spike-spanning, vaccine-associated CD4 TCRs were dominant at 160-218 and 743-854.

V and J are TRBV7-2 and TRBJ1-2, with D possibly matching TRBD1 (6 bases). The material was peripheral blood, obtained on day 0 of AZD1222 vaccination. The source of this sequence is an adult in good health. The CDR3 DNA reads as TGTGCCAGCAGCTTGAGGGGGGAGGGCTATGGCTACACCTTC. This codes for CASSLRGEGYGYTF.